Sequencing of this T cell receptor (beta chain) was carried out in a study of cytomegalovirus exposure and HLA in healthy donors. Study-wide results and caveats: The study recorded 150 to 200 TCR beta chains that were cytomegalovirus-associated. Reports showed the classifier diagnosing cytomegalovirus status with high specificity and sensitivity.

As regards this clone: Its target is not known.

Germline V gene lookup returns CDR1 SNHLY and CDR2 FYNNEI. The CDR3 totals 11 residues. Deletions cut 5 bases from V and 3 bases from J, with 4 bases between. Profiled with immunoSEQ multiplex PCR; TCRdb holds only in-frame clones, not every one. The sample yields more than 70,000 clones, approximately 95% seen once. The sequence was collected from a man aged 18 to 30 in good health and CMV-seropositive. Specimen: PBMCs. The chain is built from TRBV2 and TRBJ1-1; no clear D. The CDR3: CASSTYTEAFF. DNA for the CDR3: TGTGCCAGCAGTACTTACACTGAAGCTTTCTTT.